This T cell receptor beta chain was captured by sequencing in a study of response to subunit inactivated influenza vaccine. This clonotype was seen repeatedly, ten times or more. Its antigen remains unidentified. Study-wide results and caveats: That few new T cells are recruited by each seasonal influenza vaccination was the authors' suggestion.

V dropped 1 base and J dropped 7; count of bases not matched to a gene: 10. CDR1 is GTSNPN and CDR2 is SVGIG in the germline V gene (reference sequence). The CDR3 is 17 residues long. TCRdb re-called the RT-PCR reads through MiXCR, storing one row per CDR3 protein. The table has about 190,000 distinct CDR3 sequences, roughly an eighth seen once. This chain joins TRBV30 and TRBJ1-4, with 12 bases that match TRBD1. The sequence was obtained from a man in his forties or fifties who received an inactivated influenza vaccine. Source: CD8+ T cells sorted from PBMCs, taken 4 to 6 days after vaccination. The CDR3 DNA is TGTGCCTGGAGTGACCCGGGACAGGGGGCTTATACTGAAAAACTGTTTTTT. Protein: CAWSDPGQGAYTEKLFF.